The clone carrying this T cell receptor (beta chain) was detected ten times or more. This sample is part of a study of human T cells and chemical hapten exposure. Across the whole study: Among samples, TCR yields varied mainly because of small differences in pooled library volume.

CDR3 length: 14 amino acids. Looked up from germline, CDR1 is DFQATT and CDR2 is SNEGSKA (reference sequence). V gave up 6 bases and J gave up 2 bases, with 14 bases separating them. Documented time point: healthy volunteer bleed at 6 weeks. Whole blood, unfractionated, served as the material for total RNA extraction. Study processing details: Counting gave a median of around 89,000 TCRs per sample, with values ranging from roughly 23,224 to 700,000. A single record per CDR3 protein comes from TCRdb applying MiXCR to the RACE reads. TCRdb, rather than the study authors, made the V and J calls. Of fewer than 100,000 distinct CDR3 sequences in the sample, around 9.4% were seen once.

The chain links TRBV20-1 to TRBJ1-5; D not certain. The sequenced sample was whole blood. This TCR derives from a female donor in good health. Some clones in this sample may be carry-over from other donors' samples. CDR3 DNA sequence: TGCAGTGCCAGTAGGGAGTCGGGCAATCAGCCCCAGCATTTT. Translated, it gives CSASRESGNQPQHF.